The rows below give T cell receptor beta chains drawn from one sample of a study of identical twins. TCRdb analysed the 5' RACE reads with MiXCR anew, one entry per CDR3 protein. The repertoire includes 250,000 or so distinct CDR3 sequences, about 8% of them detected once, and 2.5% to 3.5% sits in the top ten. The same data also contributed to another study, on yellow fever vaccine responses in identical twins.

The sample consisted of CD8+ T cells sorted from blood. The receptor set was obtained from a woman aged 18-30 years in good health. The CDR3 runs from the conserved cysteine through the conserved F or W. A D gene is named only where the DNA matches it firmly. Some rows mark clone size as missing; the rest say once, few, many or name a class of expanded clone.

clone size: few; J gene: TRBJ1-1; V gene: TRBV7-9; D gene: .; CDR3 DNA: TGTGCCAGCAGCTTAGTTGAGGAGGCTGAAGCTTTCTTT; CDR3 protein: CASSLVEEAEAFF
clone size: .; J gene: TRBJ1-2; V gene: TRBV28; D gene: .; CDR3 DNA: TGTGCCAGCAGTCTGACCCGGGGGGGCGGCTATGGCTACACCTTC; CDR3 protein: CASSLTRGGGYGYTF
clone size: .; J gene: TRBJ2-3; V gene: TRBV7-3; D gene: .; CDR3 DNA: TGTGCCAGCAGCTCCGATGTGTTTAGCACAGATACGCAGTATTTT; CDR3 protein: CASSSDVFSTDTQYF
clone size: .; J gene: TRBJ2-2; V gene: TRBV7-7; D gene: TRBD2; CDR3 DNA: TGTGCTAGCAGCGAGGGACTAGCGGGTTTCCGCCCGAACACCGGGGAGCTGTTTTTT; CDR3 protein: CASSEGLAGFRPNTGELFF
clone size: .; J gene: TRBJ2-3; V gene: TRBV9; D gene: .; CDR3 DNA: TGTGCCAGCAGCCCCACTTGGATAGCTTTTTCAGATACGCAGTATTTT; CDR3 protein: CASSPTWIAFSDTQYF
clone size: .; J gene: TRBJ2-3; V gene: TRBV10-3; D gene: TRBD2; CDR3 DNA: TGTGCCATCAGTGAAGTAGCGGGAGGGCCTGCAGATACGCAGTATTTT; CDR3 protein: CAISEVAGGPADTQYF
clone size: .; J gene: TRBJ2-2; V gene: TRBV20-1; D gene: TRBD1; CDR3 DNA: TGCAGTGCGATCGGGACAGGGGTTTTCACCGGGGAGCTGTTTTTT; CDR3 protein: CSAIGTGVFTGELFF
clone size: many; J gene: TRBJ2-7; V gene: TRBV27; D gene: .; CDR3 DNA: TGTGCCAGCAGTTTATTGGGGCAGCACTACGAGCAGTACTTC; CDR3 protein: CASSLLGQHYEQYF
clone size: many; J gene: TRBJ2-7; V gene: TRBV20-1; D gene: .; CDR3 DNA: TGCAGTGCTAGGGACGACTACGAGCAGTACTTC; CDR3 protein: CSARDDYEQYF
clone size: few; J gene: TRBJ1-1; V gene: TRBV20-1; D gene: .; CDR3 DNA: TGCAGTGCTTATACACATAAGGACACTGAAGCTTTCTTT; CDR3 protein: CSAYTHKDTEAFF
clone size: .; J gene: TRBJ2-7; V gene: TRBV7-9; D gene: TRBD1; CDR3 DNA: TGTGCCAGCAGCTTAGGGGACAGGGAATACGAGCAGTACTTC; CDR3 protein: CASSLGDREYEQYF
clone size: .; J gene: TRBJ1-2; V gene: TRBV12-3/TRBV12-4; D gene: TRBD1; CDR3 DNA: TGTGCCAGCAGTACCACAGGGGGCGCGTATGGCTACACCTTC; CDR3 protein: CASSTTGGAYGYTF
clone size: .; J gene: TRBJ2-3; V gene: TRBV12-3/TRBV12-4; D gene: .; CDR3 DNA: TGTGCCAGCAGTTCGCCTAGCTGGGATAGCACAGATACGCAGTATTTT; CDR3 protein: CASSSPSWDSTDTQYF
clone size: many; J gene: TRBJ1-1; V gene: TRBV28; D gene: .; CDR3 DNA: TGTGCCAGCAGCGTTGGGGGGGCTGGCACTGAAGCTTTCTTT; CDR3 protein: CASSVGGAGTEAFF
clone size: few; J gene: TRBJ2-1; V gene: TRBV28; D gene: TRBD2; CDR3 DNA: TGTGCCAGCAGTTCCTTAGCGGGAGTCCTCTACAATGAGCAGTTCTTC; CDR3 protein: CASSSLAGVLYNEQFF
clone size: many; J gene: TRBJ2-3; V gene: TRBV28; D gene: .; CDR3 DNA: TGTGCCAGCAGTTTAGGACAGTCTAGCACAGATACGCAGTATTTT; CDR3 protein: CASSLGQSSTDTQYF
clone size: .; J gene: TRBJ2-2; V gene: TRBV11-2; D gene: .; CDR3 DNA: .; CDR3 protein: CASSLGPFGAGELFF
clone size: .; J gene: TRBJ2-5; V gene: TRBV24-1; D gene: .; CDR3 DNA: TGTGCCACCAGTGGGACCTCAGGCGGGCTCCAAGAGACCCAGTACTTC; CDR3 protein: CATSGTSGGLQETQYF
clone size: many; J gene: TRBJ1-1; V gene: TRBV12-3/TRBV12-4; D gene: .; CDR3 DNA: TGTGCCAGCAGTTGGACTGGGGGTGTTGAAGCTTTCTTT; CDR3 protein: CASSWTGGVEAFF
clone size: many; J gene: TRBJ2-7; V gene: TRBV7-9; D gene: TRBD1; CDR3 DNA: TGTGCCAGCAGCTCAGAGGACAGGCTTGGCTACGAGCAGTACTTC; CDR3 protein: CASSSEDRLGYEQYF
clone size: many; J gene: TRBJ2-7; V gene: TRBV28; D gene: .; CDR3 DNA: TGTGCCAGCAGTTTATTTCGGGGCTACGAGCAGTACTTC; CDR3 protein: CASSLFRGYEQYF
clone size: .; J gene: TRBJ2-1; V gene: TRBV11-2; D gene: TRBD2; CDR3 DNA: TGTGCCAGCAGCTTAGATCCAGAGACTAGCGTTAATGAGCAGTTCTTC; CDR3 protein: CASSLDPETSVNEQFF
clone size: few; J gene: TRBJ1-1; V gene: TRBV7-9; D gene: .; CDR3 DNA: TGTGCCAGCAGGACTCGCATGAACACTGAAGCTTTCTTT; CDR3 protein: CASRTRMNTEAFF
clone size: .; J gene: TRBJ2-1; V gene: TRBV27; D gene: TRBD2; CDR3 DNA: TGTGCCAGTAGTCATATAGCGGGTTCCTACAATGAGCAGTTCTTC; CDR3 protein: CASSHIAGSYNEQFF
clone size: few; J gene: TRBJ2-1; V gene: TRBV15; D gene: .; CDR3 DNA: TGTGCCACCAGCAGAGGGGCCGGGCCACGAGAGGGTGAGCAGTTCTTC; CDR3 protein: CATSRGAGPREGEQFF
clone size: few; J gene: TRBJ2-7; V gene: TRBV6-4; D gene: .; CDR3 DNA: TGTGCCAGCAGTGACCGGACAGAGAAGAACGAGCAGTACTTC; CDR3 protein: CASSDRTEKNEQYF
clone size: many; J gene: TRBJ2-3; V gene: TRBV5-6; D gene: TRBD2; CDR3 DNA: TGTGCCAGCAGCCTGAGACTAGCGGTAACAGATACGCAGTATTTT; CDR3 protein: CASSLRLAVTDTQYF
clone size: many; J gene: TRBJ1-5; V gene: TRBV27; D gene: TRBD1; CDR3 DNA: TGTGCCAGCAGTTTGACAGGGTTCCCCAATCAGCCCCAGCATTTT; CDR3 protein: CASSLTGFPNQPQHF
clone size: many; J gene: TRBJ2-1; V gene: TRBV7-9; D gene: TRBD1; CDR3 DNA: TGTGCCAGCAGTACCGATTCCGGGACAGGGGGCCACAATGAGCAGTTCTTC; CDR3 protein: CASSTDSGTGGHNEQFF
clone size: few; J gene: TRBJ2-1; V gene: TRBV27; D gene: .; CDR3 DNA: TGTGCCAGCAGTTCCCCTTTACCGAATGAGCAGTTCTTC; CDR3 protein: CASSSPLPNEQFF
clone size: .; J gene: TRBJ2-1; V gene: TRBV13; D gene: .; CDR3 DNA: TGTGCCAGCAGCTTTCAGGGCGTCAATGAGCAGTTCTTC; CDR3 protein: CASSFQGVNEQFF
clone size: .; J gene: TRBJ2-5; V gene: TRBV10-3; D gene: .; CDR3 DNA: TGTGCCATCAGTGAGTCGCCCACCCAAGAGACCCAGTACTTC; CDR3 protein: CAISESPTQETQYF
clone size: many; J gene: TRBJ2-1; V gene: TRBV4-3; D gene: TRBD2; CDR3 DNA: TGCGCCAGCAGCCAAAGACTAGCGGGCTCCTACAATGAGCAGTTCTTC; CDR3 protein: CASSQRLAGSYNEQFF
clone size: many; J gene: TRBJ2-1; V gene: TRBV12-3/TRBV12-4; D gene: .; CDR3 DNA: TGTGCCAGTACCTATCTATCGGGGTCGGATGAGCAGTTCTTC; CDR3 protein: CASTYLSGSDEQFF
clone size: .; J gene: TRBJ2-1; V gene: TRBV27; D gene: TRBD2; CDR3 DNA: TGTGCCAGCAGTTTAGGCGCGGGAGGGCCCCGGGATGAGCAGTTCTTC; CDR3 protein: CASSLGAGGPRDEQFF
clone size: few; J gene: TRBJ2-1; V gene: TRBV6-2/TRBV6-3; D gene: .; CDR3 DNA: TGTGCCAGCAGTTACGGGGTATACAATGAGCAGTTCTTC; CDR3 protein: CASSYGVYNEQFF
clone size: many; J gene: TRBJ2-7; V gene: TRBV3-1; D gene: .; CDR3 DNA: TGTGCCAGCAGCCAAGATACGGGGGGCCGCTACGAGCAGTACTTC; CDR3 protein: CASSQDTGGRYEQYF
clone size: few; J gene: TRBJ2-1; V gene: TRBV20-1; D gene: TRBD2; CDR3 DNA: TGCAGTGCTAGATCCCACCGGGACTACGAACCCTTAAGCAATGAGCAGTTCTTC; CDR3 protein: CSARSHRDYEPLSNEQFF
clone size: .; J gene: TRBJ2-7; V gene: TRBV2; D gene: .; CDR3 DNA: TGTGCCACTCGGACGGGTGCCCACGAGCAGTACTTC; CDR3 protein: CATRTGAHEQYF
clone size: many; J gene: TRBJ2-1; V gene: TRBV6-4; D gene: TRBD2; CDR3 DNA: TGTGCCAGCAGTCTAGCGGGAGGTGGTAATGAGCAGTTCTTC; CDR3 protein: CASSLAGGGNEQFF
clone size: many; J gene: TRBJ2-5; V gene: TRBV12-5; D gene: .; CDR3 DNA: TGTGCTAGTGGTTTGGGTCAAGAGACCCAGTACTTC; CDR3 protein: CASGLGQETQYF
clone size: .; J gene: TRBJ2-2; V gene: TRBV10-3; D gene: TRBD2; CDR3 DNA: TGTGCCATCAGTGACCCCGGGACTAGCCGTGGCCCCGCCGGGGAGCTGTTTTTT; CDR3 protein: CAISDPGTSRGPAGELFF
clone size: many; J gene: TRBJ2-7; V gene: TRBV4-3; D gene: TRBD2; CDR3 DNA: TGCGCCAGCAGCCAATACCGGGAGGCGGTATACGAGCAGTACTTC; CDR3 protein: CASSQYREAVYEQYF
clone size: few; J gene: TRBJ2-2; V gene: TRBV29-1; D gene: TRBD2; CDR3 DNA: TGCAGCGTTGAGCGGGAGCACGGGGAGCTGTTTTTT; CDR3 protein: CSVEREHGELFF
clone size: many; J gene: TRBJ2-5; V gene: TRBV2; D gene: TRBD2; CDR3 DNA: TGTGCCAGCAGTCGTAGCGGGGGCACCAGACAAGAGACCCAGTACTTC; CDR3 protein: CASSRSGGTRQETQYF
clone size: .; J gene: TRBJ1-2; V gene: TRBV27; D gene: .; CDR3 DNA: TGTGCCAGCAGTTCCCTTCCGGACGACTATGGCTACACCTTC; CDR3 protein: CASSSLPDDYGYTF
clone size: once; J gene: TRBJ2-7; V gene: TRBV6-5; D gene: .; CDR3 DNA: TGTGCCAGCAGTTACACGCTGGTTGCCGAGCAGTACTTC; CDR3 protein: CASSYTLVAEQYF
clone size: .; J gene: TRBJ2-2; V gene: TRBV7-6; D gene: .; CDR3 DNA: TGTGCCAGCAGCCTCCCCAGGGGCCTCCCGAACACCGGGGAGCTGTTTTTT; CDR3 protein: CASSLPRGLPNTGELFF
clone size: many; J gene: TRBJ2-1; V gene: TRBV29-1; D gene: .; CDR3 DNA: TGCAGCGTTCGGGGTGGCGACTCTCCCTTTAAAGTCAATGAGCAGTTCTTC; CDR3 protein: CSVRGGDSPFKVNEQFF
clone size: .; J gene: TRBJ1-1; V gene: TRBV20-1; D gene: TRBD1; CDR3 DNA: TGCAGTGCAAACCGGGACAGGGTATCCACTGAAGCTTTCTTT; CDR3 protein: CSANRDRVSTEAFF
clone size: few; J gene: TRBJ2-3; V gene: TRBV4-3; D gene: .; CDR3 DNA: TGCGCCAGCAGCCTGGACAGAGCAGATACGCAGTATTTT; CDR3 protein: CASSLDRADTQYF
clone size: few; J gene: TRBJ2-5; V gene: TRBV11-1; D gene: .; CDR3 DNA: TGTGCCAGCTACCTGGTCGGCGGAGCCCGATTAGGGGGAGAGACCCAGTACTTC; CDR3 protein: CASYLVGGARLGGETQYF
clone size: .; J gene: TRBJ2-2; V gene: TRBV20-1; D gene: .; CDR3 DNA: TGCAGTGCTAGAGGACCCGGGACACTGAACACCGGGGAGCTGTTTTTT; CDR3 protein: CSARGPGTLNTGELFF
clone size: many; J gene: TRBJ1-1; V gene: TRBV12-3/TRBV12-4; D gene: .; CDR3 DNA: TGTGCCAGCACAGTCCTCGGGGTGAACACTGAAGCTTTCTTT; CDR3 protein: CASTVLGVNTEAFF
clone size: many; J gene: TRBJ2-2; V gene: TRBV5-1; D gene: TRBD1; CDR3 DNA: TGCGCCAGCAGCCTCGTCGAACAGGGGGGATCCGGGGAGCTGTTTTTT; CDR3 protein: CASSLVEQGGSGELFF
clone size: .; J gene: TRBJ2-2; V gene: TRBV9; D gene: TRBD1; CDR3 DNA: TGTGCCAGCAGCGTAGGCCAGGGGGCCGGGGAGCTGTTTTTT; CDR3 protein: CASSVGQGAGELFF
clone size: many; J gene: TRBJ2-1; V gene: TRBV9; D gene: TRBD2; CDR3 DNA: TGTGCCAGCAGTAGCGGGGGGGCGTTAAGTGAGCAGTTCTTC; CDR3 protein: CASSSGGALSEQFF